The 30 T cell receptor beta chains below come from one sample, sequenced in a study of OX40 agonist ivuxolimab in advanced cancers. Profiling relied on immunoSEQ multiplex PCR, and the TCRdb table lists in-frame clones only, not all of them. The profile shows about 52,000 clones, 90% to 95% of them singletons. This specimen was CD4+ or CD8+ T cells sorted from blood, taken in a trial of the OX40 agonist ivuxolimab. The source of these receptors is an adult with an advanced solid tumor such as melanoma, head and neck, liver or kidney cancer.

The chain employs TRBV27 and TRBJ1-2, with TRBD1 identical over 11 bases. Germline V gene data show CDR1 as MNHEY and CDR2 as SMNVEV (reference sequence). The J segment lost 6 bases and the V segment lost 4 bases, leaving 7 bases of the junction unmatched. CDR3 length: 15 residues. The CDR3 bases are TGTGCCAGCAGTTGGGGGGGACAGGGGGTTGATGGCTACACCTTC. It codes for CASSWGGQGVDGYTF.

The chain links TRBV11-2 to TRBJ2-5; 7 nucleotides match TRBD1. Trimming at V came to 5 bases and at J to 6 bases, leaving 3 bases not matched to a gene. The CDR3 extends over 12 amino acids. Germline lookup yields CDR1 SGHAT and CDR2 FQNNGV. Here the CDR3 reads CASSGDSQTQYF. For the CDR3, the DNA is TGTGCCAGCAGCGGGGACAGTCAGACCCAGTACTTC.

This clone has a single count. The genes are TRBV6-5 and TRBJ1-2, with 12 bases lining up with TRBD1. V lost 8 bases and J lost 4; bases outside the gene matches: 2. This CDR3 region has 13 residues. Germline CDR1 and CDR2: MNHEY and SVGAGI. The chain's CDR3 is CASGTGGSYGYTF. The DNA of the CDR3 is TGTGCCAGCGGGACAGGGGGCAGCTATGGCTACACCTTC.

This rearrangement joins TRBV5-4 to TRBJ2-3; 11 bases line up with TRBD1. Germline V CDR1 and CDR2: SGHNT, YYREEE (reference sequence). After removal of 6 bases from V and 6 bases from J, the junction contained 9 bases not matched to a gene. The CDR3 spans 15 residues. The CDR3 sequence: CASTLTGQGVDTQYF. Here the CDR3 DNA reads TGTGCCAGCACCCTAACGGGACAGGGGGTCGATACGCAGTATTTT.

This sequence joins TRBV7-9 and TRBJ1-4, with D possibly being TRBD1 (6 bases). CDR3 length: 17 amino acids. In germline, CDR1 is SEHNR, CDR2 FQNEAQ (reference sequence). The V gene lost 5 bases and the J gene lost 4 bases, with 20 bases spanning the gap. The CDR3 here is CASSLLAGDEGNEKLFF. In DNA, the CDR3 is TGTGCCAGCAGCCTTTTAGCAGGGGACGAGGGTAATGAAAAACTGTTTTTT.

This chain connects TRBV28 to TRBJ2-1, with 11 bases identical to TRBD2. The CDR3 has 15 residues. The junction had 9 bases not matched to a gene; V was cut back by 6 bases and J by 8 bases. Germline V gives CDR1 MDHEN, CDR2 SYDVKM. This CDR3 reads CASSLGLAVLDEQFF. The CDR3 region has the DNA TGTGCCAGCAGCTTGGGACTAGCGGTCTTGGATGAGCAGTTCTTC.

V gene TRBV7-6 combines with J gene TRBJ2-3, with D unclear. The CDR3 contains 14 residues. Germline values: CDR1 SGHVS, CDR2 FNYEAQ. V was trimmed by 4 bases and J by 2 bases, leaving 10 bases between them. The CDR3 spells CASSSLGPTDTQYF. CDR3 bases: TGTGCCAGCAGCTCACTTGGTCCCACAGATACGCAGTATTTT.

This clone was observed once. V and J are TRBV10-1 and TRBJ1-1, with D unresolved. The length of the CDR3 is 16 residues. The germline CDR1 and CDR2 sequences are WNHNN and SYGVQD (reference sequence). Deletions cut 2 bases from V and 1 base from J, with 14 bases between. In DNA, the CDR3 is TGCGCCAGCAGTGAGACAGCTTGGAAGTCGAACACTGAAGCTTTCTTT. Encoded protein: CASSETAWKSNTEAFF.

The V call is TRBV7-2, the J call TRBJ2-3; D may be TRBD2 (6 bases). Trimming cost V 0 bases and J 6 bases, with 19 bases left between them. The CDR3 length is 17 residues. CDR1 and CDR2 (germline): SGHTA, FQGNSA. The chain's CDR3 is CASSLAYGRGSFDTQYF. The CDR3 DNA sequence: TGTGCCAGCAGCTTAGCGTATGGGCGGGGTTCATTCGATACGCAGTATTTT. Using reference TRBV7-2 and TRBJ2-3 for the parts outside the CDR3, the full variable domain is GAGVSQSPSNKVTEKGKDVELRCDPISGHTALYWYRQSLGQGLEFLIYFQGNSAPDKSGLPSDRFSAERTGGSVSTLTIQRTQQEDSAVYLCASSLAYGRGSFDTQYFGPGTRLTVL.

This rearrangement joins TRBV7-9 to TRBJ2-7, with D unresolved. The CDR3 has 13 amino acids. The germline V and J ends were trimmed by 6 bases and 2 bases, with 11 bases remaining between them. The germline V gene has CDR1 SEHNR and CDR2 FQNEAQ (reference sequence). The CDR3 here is CASSPTAAYEQYF. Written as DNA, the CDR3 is TGTGCCAGCAGTCCGACTGCAGCCTACGAGCAGTACTTC.

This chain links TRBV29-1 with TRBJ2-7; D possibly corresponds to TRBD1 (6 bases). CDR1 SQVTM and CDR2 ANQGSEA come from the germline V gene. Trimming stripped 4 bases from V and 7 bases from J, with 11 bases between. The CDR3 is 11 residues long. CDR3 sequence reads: CSVVIQGEQYF. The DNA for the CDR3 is TGCAGCGTTGTAATACAGGGAGAGCAGTACTTC.

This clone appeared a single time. Written as DNA, the CDR3 is TGTGCCAGCAGCTTGGTTGCGGACCCCCAAAACATTCAGTACTTC. Translating gives CASSLVADPQNIQYF. V usage is TRBV5-6 and J usage is TRBJ2-4; D remains unclear. The V end was cut by 0 bases, the J end by 5 bases, with 12 bases between. Germline values: CDR1 SGHDT, CDR2 YYEEEE. The CDR3 extends over 15 amino acids.

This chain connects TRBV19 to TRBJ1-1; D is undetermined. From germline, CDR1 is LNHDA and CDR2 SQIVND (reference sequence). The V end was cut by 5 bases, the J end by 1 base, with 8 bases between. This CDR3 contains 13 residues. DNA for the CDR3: TGTGCCAGTAGTCCGCGACGGAACACTGAAGCTTTCTTT. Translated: CASSPRRNTEAFF.

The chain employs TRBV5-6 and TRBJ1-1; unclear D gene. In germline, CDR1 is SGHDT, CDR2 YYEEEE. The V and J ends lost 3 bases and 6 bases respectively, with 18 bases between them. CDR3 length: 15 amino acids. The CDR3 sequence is CASSYSDAGEAEAFF. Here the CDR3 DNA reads TGTGCCAGCAGCTACTCGGACGCTGGGGAGGCTGAAGCTTTCTTT.

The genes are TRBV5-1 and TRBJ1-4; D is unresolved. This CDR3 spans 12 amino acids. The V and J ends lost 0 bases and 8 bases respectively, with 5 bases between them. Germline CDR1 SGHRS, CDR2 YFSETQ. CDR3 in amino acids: CASSLVGEKLFF. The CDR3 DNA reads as TGCGCCAGCAGCTTGGTTGGGGAAAAACTGTTTTTT.

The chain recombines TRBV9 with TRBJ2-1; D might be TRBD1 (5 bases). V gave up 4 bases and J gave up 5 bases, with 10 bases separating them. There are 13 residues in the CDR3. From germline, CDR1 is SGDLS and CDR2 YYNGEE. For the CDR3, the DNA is TGTGCCAGCAGCACGGACATCAACAATGAGCAGTTCTTC. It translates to CASSTDINNEQFF.

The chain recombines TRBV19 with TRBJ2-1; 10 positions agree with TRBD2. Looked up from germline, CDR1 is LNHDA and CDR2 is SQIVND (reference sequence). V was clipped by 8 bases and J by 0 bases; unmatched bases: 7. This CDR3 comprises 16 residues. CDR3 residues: CASRVAGGSSYNEQFF. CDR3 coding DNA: TGTGCCAGTCGGGTAGCGGGAGGAAGCTCCTACAATGAGCAGTTCTTC.

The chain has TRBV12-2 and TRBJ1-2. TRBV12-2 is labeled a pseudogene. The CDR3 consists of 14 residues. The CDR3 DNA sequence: TGTGCAAGTCGCTTAGAGCGGCAGTACTATGGCTACACCTTC. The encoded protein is CASRLERQYYGYTF.

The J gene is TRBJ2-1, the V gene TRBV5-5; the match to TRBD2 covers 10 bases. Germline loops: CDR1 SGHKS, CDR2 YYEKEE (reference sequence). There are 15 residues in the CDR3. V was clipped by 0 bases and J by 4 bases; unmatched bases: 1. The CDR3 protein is CASSLASGGYNEQFF. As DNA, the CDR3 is TGTGCCAGCAGCTTGGCTAGCGGGGGTTACAATGAGCAGTTCTTC. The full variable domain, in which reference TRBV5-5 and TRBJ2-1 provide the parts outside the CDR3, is DAGVTQSPTHLIKTRGQQVTLRCSPISGHKSVSWYQQVLGQGPQFIFQYYEKEERGRGNFPDRFSARQFPNYSSELNVNALLLGDSALYLCASSLASGGYNEQFFGPGTRLTVL.

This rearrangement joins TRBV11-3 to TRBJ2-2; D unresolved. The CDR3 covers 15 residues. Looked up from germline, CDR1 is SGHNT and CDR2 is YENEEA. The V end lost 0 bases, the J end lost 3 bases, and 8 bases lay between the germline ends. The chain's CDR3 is CASSLDYGYTGELFF. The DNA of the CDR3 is TGTGCCAGCAGCTTAGATTACGGATACACCGGGGAGCTGTTTTTT.

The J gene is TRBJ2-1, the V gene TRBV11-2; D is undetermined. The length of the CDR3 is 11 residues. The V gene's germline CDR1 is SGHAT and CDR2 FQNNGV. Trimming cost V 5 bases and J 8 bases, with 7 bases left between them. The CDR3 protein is CASSRYHEQFF. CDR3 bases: TGTGCCAGCAGCAGATACCATGAGCAGTTCTTC.

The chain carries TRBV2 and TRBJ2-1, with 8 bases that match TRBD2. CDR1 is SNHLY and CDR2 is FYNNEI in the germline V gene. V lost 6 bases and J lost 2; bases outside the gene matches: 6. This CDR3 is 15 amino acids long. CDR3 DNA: TGTGCCAGCAGAGCGGGGGAGGGCCCCTACAATGAGCAGTTCTTC. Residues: CASRAGEGPYNEQFF.

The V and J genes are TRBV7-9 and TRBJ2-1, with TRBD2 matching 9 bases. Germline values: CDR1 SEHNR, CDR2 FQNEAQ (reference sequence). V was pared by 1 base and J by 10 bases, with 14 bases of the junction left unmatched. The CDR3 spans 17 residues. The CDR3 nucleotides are TGTGCCAGCAGCTTAGGCCCATATGGCGGGAGGGCCTGGGAGCAGTTCTTC. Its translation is CASSLGPYGGRAWEQFF.

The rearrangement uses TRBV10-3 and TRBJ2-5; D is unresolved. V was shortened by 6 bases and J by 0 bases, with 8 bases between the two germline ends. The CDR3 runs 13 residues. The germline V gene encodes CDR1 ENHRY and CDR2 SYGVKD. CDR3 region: CAIRPPYQETQYF. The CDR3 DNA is TGTGCCATCAGGCCACCGTACCAAGAGACCCAGTACTTC.

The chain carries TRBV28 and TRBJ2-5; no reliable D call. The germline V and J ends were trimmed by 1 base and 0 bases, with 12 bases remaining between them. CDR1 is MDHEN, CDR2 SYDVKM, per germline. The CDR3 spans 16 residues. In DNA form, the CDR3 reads TGTGCCAGCAGTTTATTGACTCTAGGAGACCAAGAGACCCAGTACTTC. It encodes CASSLLTLGDQETQYF.

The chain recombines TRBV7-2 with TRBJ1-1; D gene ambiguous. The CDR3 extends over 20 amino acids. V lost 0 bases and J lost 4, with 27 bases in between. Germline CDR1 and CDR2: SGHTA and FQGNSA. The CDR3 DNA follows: TGTGCCAGCAGCTTAGCGGAGCTCTACTTCGAGGGCCCAGGAGTCACTGAAGCTTTCTTT. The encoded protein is CASSLAELYFEGPGVTEAFF.

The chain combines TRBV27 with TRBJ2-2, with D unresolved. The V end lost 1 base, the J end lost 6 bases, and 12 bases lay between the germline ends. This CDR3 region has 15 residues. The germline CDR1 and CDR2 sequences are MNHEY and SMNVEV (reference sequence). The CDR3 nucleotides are TGTGCCAGCAGTTTATTCGGACGCCCCCCCGGGGAGCTGTTTTTT. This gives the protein CASSLFGRPPGELFF.

DNA of the CDR3: TGTGCCAGCAGCTTGGTACCGCGGTTTACTACTGAAGCTTTCTTT. It encodes CASSLVPRFTTEAFF. The chain uses TRBV5-8 and TRBJ1-1; no definite D call. CDR3 size: 15 residues. Trimming cost V 0 bases and J 5 bases, with 14 bases left between them. Germline V gene lookup returns CDR1 SGHTS and CDR2 YDEGEE.

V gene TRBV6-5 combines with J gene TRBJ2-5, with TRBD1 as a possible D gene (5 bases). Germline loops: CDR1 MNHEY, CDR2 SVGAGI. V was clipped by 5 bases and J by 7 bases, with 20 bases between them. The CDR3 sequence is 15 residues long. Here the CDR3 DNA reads TGTGCCAGCAGTCGCGCAGGGATAGTGGATGGGACCCAGTACTTC. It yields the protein CASSRAGIVDGTQYF.

DNA of the CDR3: TGTGCCAGCAGTTTGGCAGGGGTGGAGACCCAGTACTTC. It codes for CASSLAGVETQYF. V usage is TRBV6-5 and J usage is TRBJ2-5; D is possibly TRBD1 (6 bases). Trimming shortened V by 4 bases and J by 5 bases, and 11 bases separated the two germline ends. The V gene's germline CDR1 is MNHEY and CDR2 SVGAGI. The CDR3 consists of 13 residues.